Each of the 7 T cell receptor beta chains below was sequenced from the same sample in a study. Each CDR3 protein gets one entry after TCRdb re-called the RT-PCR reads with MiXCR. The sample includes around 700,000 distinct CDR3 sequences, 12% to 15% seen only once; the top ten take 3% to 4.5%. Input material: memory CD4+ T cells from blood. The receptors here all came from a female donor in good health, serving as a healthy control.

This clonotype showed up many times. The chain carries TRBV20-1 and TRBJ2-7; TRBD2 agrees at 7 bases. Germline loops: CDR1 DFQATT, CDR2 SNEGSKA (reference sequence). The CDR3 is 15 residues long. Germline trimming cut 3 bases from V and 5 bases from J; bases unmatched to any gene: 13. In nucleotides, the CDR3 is TGCAGTGCTAGGCTGACTAGCCGACCTACTCACGAGCAGTACTTC. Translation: CSARLTSRPTHEQYF.

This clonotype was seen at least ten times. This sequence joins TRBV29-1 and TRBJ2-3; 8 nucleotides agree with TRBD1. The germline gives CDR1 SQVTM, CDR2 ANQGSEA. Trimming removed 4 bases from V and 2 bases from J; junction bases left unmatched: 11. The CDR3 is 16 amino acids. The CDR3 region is CSVAGKTGVLTDTQYF. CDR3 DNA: TGCAGCGTTGCCGGGAAGACAGGGGTTCTCACAGATACGCAGTATTTT.

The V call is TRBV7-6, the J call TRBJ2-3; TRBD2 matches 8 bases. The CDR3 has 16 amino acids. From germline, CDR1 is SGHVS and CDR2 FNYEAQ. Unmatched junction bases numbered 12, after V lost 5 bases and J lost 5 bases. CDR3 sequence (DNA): TGTGCCAGCAGCCCCCCCCCAGCGGGGGCGCGAGATACGCAGTATTTT. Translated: CASSPPPAGARDTQYF.

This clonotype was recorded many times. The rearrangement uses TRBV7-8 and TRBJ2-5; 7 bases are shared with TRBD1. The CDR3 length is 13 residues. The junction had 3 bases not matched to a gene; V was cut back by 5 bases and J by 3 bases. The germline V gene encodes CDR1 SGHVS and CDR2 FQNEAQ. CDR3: CASSRQGKETQYF. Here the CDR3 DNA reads TGTGCCAGCAGCCGACAGGGCAAAGAGACCCAGTACTTC.

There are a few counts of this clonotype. The CDR3 nucleotides read TGTGCCAGCAGTCTCCCGGGGCAGGGGGTGACAGCTTTCTTT. Its protein is CASSLPGQGVTAFF. V is TRBV28 and J is TRBJ1-1; 7 nucleotides align to TRBD1. This CDR3 is built from 14 residues. Per the germline V gene, CDR1 is MDHEN and CDR2 is SYDVKM. Trimming removed 5 bases from V and 10 bases from J; junction bases left unmatched: 13.

CDR3 DNA sequence: TGTGCCAGCAGCTCGTCGGCGCTAGCGGGAGTGGGCGAGCAGTACTTC. Its protein is CASSSSALAGVGEQYF. The rearrangement uses TRBV5-4 and TRBJ2-7, with 10 bases lining up with TRBD2. The CDR3 covers 16 residues. Germline V lookup: CDR1 SGHNT, CDR2 YYREEE (reference sequence). Trimming at V came to 3 bases and at J to 6 bases, leaving 12 bases not matched to a gene.

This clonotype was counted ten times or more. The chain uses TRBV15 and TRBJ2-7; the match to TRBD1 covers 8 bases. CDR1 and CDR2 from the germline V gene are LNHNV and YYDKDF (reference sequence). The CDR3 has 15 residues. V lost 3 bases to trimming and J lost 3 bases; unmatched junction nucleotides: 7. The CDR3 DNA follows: TGTGCCACCAGCAGCCAAGACAGGGGAGTCTACGAGCAGTACTTC. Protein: CATSSQDRGVYEQYF.